A single sample is the source of the 21 T cell receptor beta chains below, sequenced in a study of T cells after yellow fever vaccination (dated by TCRdb to about 2019). Library prep was done by 5' RACE. The sequencer listed for this sample is Illumina NovaSeq 6000. TCRdb's own reprocessing of the public reads used fastp at Q25 and MiXCR and kept productive beta chains. Each record represents a unique CDR3 protein, reported with the most common genes and DNA among its rows. This sample holds 400,000 to 450,000 distinct CDR3 sequences; approximately 18% were observed only once. The top ten clonotypes cover 15% to 20% of the sample. The sample's treatment or condition label is to be understood as: live attenuated yellow fever vaccine strain. This specimen was PBMCs, taken before the yellow fever booster vaccination. These receptors came from a man aged 18-30 years who received the YFV17D yellow fever vaccine.

The CDR3, as DNA: TGCGCCAGCAGCCAAAGGAGGAATGAGCAGTTCTTC. This codes for CASSQRRNEQFF. The J gene is TRBJ2-1, the V gene TRBV4-1; TRBD2 is a possible D gene (5 bases). The length of the CDR3 is 12 residues. The germline V gene has CDR1 MGHRA and CDR2 YSYEKL. V lost 2 bases and J 7 bases, leaving 6 bases between the germline ends.

This clonotype was recorded a few times. V gene TRBV28 combines with J gene TRBJ2-3; no reliable D call. Germline V gives CDR1 MDHEN, CDR2 SYDVKM. Trimming pared 7 bases from V and 3 bases from J, leaving 5 bases between. This CDR3 has 11 residues. Here the CDR3 DNA reads TGTGCCAGCACAGTTACAGATACGCAGTATTTT. This codes for CASTVTDTQYF. Drawing the rest from reference TRBV28 and TRBJ2-3, the complete variable domain is DVKVTQSSRYLVKRTGEKVFLECVQDMDHENMFWYRQDPGLGLRLIYFSYDVKMKEKGDIPEGYSVSREKKERFSLILESASTNQTSMYLCASTVTDTQYFGPGTRLTVL.

The rearrangement links TRBV4-3 to TRBJ2-5; D could derive from TRBD1 or TRBD2 (5 bases each). With 4 bases removed from V and 5 bases from J, the gap between germline ends came to 14 bases. Germline CDR1 LGHNA, CDR2 YSLEER. The CDR3 spans 14 residues. The CDR3 DNA is TGCGCCAGCAGCCCACTGGGACGCGGGGAGACCCAGTACTTC. Its translation is CASSPLGRGETQYF.

This clonotype was found a few times. The V call is TRBV5-1, the J call TRBJ2-2; 9 bases map to TRBD1. Unmatched junction bases numbered 4, after V lost 4 bases and J lost 6 bases. CDR3 length: 14 residues. CDR1 is SGHRS and CDR2 is YFSETQ in the germline V gene. Here the CDR3 DNA reads TGCGCCAGCAGCAGGGACAGGGCGGCCGGGGAGCTGTTTTTT. The encoded protein is CASSRDRAAGELFF.

The chain combines TRBV15 with TRBJ2-7, with D perhaps being TRBD1 or TRBD2 (5 bases each). Trimming took 3 bases from V and 4 from J, leaving 16 bases between them. The CDR3 has 15 amino acids. The germline gives CDR1 LNHNV, CDR2 YYDKDF (reference sequence). The CDR3: CATSRGGGSTYEQYV. The DNA for the CDR3 is TGTGCCACCAGCAGGGGTGGGGGTTCAACATACGAGCAGTACGTC.

This clonotype has a handful of counts. This chain uses TRBV7-2 with TRBJ2-1, with D possibly TRBD1 on 7 matching bases. There are 14 residues in the CDR3. Germline assignment: CDR1 SGHTA and CDR2 FQGNSA. The V end lost 1 base, the J end lost 9 bases, and 13 bases lay between the germline ends. CDR3 amino acids: CASSLGIQGGEQFF. The CDR3 DNA reads TGTGCCAGCAGCTTAGGTATTCAGGGGGGTGAGCAGTTCTTC.

This clonotype was seen repeatedly, ten times or more. The J gene is TRBJ2-5, the V gene TRBV5-1; D is undetermined. Germline lookup yields CDR1 SGHRS and CDR2 YFSETQ. Trimming removed 0 bases at V and 1 base at J, with 7 bases between. CDR3 size: 14 residues. CDR3 in amino acids: CASSLGSVQETQYF. CDR3 nucleotides: TGCGCCAGCAGCTTGGGGTCAGTCCAAGAGACCCAGTACTTC.

The V gene is TRBV4-1, the J gene TRBJ1-3; no clear D gene. The germline CDR1 and CDR2 sequences are MGHRA and YSYEKL. V gave up 1 base and J gave up 0 bases, with 10 bases separating them. CDR3 length: 16 residues. CDR3 sequence reads: CASSQGERVSGNTIYF. CDR3 nucleotides: TGCGCCAGCAGCCAAGGGGAGCGGGTCTCTGGAAACACCATATATTTT.

This clonotype appeared a few times. The chain employs TRBV9 and TRBJ2-1; 11 bases align to TRBD2. J gave up 9 bases and V 7 bases, and 6 bases lay outside the gene matches. CDR3 size: 13 residues. Germline loops: CDR1 SGDLS, CDR2 YYNGEE. The CDR3 sequence is CASRASGGTEQFF. The DNA of the CDR3 is TGTGCCAGCCGGGCTAGCGGGGGGACTGAGCAGTTCTTC.

This clonotype has just a few counts. V gene TRBV18 combines with J gene TRBJ1-2; D is uncertain. CDR1 and CDR2 (germline): KGHSH, LQKENI. The CDR3 sequence is 20 residues long. V gave up 3 bases and J gave up 1 base, with 27 bases separating them. The CDR3 loop is CASSPDGARLRSAFNYGYTF. DNA for the CDR3: TGTGCCAGCTCACCGGACGGAGCACGCCTGAGATCAGCTTTTAACTATGGCTACACCTTC. The full variable domain, with the rest looked up from reference TRBV18 and TRBJ1-2, is NAGVMQNPRHLVRRRGQEARLRCSPMKGHSHVYWYRQLPEEGLKFMVYLQKENIIDESGMPKERFSAEFPKEGPSILRIQQVVRGDSAAYFCASSPDGARLRSAFNYGYTFGSGTRLTVV.

This clonotype showed up just a few times. The gene calls are TRBV12-5 and TRBJ1-1, with D maybe TRBD1 (6 bases). V lost 4 bases and J 1 base, leaving 13 bases between the germline ends. The CDR3 has 15 residues. CDR1 and CDR2 (germline): LGHNT, FRNRAP. In nucleotides, the CDR3 is TGTGCTAGTGGTTCGGGGAGGGGGAGGAACACTGAAGCTTTCTTT. Amino acids: CASGSGRGRNTEAFF. Filled out from reference TRBV12-5 and TRBJ1-1, the complete variable domain reads DARVTQTPRHKVTEMGQEVTMRCQPILGHNTVFWYRQTMMQGLELLAYFRNRAPLDDSGMPKDRFSAEMPDATLATLKIQPSEPRDSAVYFCASGSGRGRNTEAFFGQGTRLTVV.

This clonotype has a handful of counts. The J gene is TRBJ2-1, the V gene TRBV5-1; 9 bases agree with TRBD1. The CDR3 extends over 14 amino acids. Trimming at V came to 0 bases and at J to 9 bases, leaving 4 bases not matched to a gene. Germline CDR1 SGHRS, CDR2 YFSETQ. Written as DNA, the CDR3 is TGCGCCAGCAGCTTGGACAGGGGGCGCGGTGAGCAGTTCTTC. It translates to CASSLDRGRGEQFF.

This clonotype was detected only a few times. The CDR3 protein is CASSYHRTGGIDTQYF. In nucleotides, the CDR3 is TGTGCCAGCAGTTACCATAGGACAGGGGGAATAGATACGCAGTATTTT. The chain recombines TRBV28 with TRBJ2-3; 10 bases line up with TRBD1. In germline, CDR1 is MDHEN, CDR2 SYDVKM. After removal of 4 bases from V and 5 bases from J, the junction contained 9 bases not matched to a gene. The CDR3 runs to 16 residues.

V gene TRBV11-2 combines with J gene TRBJ2-7; D tentatively fits TRBD1 or TRBD2 (5 bases each). The CDR3 is 13 residues long. The germline V gene encodes CDR1 SGHAT and CDR2 FQNNGV. V was pared by 2 bases and J by 6 bases, with 11 bases between. The CDR3 DNA follows: TGTGCCAGCAGCTTATTCCGGGGCGGCGAGCAGTACTTC. It is translated as CASSLFRGGEQYF.

The gene calls are TRBV5-6 and TRBJ2-7; TRBD1 is a possible D gene (6 bases). CDR1 and CDR2 (germline): SGHDT, YYEEEE. Trimming removed 2 bases from V and 4 bases from J, with 13 bases in between. This CDR3 spans 14 amino acids. This CDR3 reads CASSLLGQIYEQYV. The CDR3 region has the DNA TGTGCCAGCAGCTTATTGGGACAAATTTACGAGCAGTACGTC.

This clonotype was found a few times. The chain uses TRBV6-5 and TRBJ2-3, with D unresolved. This CDR3 has 11 amino acids. Trimming cost V 2 bases and J 5 bases, with 2 bases left between them. Germline values: CDR1 MNHEY, CDR2 SVGAGI. In DNA, the CDR3 is TGTGCCAGCAGTTACATAGATACGCAGTATTTT. It translates to CASSYIDTQYF.

This clonotype was picked up a small number of times. The rearrangement uses TRBV5-1 and TRBJ2-2; D ambiguous. The CDR3 covers 15 residues. V was shortened by 5 bases and J by 1 base, with 12 bases between the two germline ends. From germline, CDR1 is SGHRS and CDR2 YFSETQ. The CDR3 sequence: CASSDRALNTGELFF. The CDR3 nucleotides read TGCGCCAGCAGTGACCGGGCCCTGAACACCGGGGAGCTGTTTTTT.

This clonotype showed up just a few times. The chain carries TRBV5-1 and TRBJ2-2, with D tentatively TRBD2 (5 bases). The length of the CDR3 is 14 residues. Germline lookup yields CDR1 SGHRS and CDR2 YFSETQ. Trimming shortened V by 6 bases and J by 0 bases, and 9 bases separated the two germline ends. Here the CDR3 DNA reads TGCGCCAGCACTAGCAGCTCGAACACCGGGGAGCTGTTTTTT. It codes for CASTSSSNTGELFF.

This clonotype has a handful of counts. The chain uses TRBV12-3 or TRBV12-4 and TRBJ2-1; a weak D match, TRBD2 (7 bases). The CDR3 totals 15 residues. Trimming took 5 bases from V and 5 from J, leaving 16 bases between them. CDR3 protein: CASSPPRRGHNEQFF. CDR3 sequence (DNA): TGTGCCAGCAGTCCACCGAGGCGGGGGCACAATGAGCAGTTCTTC.

This clonotype came up a few times. This chain uses TRBV9 with TRBJ2-2, with TRBD2 matching over 8 bases. After removal of 7 bases from V and 7 bases from J, the junction contained 9 bases not matched to a gene. Germline loops: CDR1 SGDLS, CDR2 YYNGEE. The CDR3 has 14 amino acids. The CDR3: CASSRKAGGGELFF. The CDR3 DNA sequence: TGTGCCAGCTCGCGGAAGGCGGGGGGCGGGGAGCTGTTTTTT.

The chain is built from TRBV18 and TRBJ1-1; D is possibly TRBD1 (6 bases). CDR1 is KGHSH, CDR2 LQKENI, per germline. The CDR3 length is 16 residues. Trimming pared 6 bases from V and 5 bases from J, leaving 22 bases between. CDR3 coding DNA: TGTGCCAGCTCGCCCGAGCAGGGGAGGGTTAGGACTGAAGCTTTCTTT. It specifies CASSPEQGRVRTEAFF.